These 19 T cell receptor beta chains originate from one sample sequenced in a study of siplizumab effects on memory and regulatory T cells. The protocol was immunoSEQ multiplex PCR, while the TCRdb copy is restricted to in-frame clones and leaves out a portion. This sample has some 110,000 clones, with less than 95% found just once. Sequencing was carried out using non-Treg CD4+ T cells sorted from blood. These receptors were taken from a human donor in good health.

The CDR3 sequence: CASSLNGGPGANVLTF. Here the CDR3 DNA reads TGTGCCAGCAGCTTAAATGGGGGGCCCGGGGCCAACGTCCTGACTTTC. This chain joins TRBV7-6 and TRBJ2-6, with D perhaps assigned TRBD1 or TRBD2 (6 bases each). V was cut by 2 bases and J by 4 bases, with 12 bases left in between. CDR1 is SGHVS and CDR2 is FNYEAQ in the germline V gene. The CDR3 consists of 16 residues.

This CDR3 is CASSSGFSNEKLFF. CDR3 sequence (DNA): TGTGCCAGCAGTTCAGGGTTTTCTAATGAAAAACTGTTTTTT. The chain employs TRBV6-5 and TRBJ1-4; perhaps TRBD1 as D (5 bases). V dropped 4 bases and J dropped 3 bases, with 9 bases sitting between them. The CDR3 consists of 14 residues. Germline-derived CDR1 and CDR2 are MNHEY and SVGAGI.

The chain carries TRBV18 and TRBJ2-3; 11 bases align to TRBD1. The V gene's germline CDR1 is KGHSH and CDR2 LQKENI. There are 13 residues in the CDR3. Trimming cost V 6 bases and J 4 bases; bases outside gene matches: 0. CDR3: CASSGQGADTQYF. CDR3 in DNA: TGTGCCAGCTCGGGACAGGGGGCAGATACGCAGTATTTT.

CDR3 residues: CAWSVHGREQFF. The CDR3 region has the DNA TGTGCCTGGAGTGTACACGGGAGGGAGCAGTTCTTC. This chain uses TRBV30 with TRBJ2-1, with TRBD2 matching 7 bases. CDR3 length equals 12 residues. Germline V CDR1 and CDR2: GTSNPN, SVGIG (reference sequence). V dropped 0 bases and J dropped 10; count of bases not matched to a gene: 3. Filled out from reference TRBV30 and TRBJ2-1, the complete variable domain reads SQTIHQWPATLVQPVGSPLSLECTVEGTSNPNLYWYRQAAGRGLQLLFYSVGIGQISSEVPQNLSASRPQDRQFILSSKKLLLSDSGFYLCAWSVHGREQFFGPGTRLTVL.

V and J are TRBV4-1 and TRBJ2-1; D remains unclear. The CDR3 is 12 residues long. Trimming stripped 3 bases from V and 8 bases from J, with 8 bases between. The germline CDR1 and CDR2 sequences are MGHRA and YSYEKL. Here the CDR3 reads CASSHPRDEQFF. The CDR3 DNA reads as TGCGCCAGCAGCCACCCGAGAGATGAGCAGTTCTTC.

The V gene is TRBV18, the J gene TRBJ1-3, with 7 bases identical to TRBD1. CDR3 length: 17 residues. Looked up from germline, CDR1 is KGHSH and CDR2 is LQKENI. V trimming: 1 base; J trimming: 0 bases; junction bases outside the gene matches: 6. For the CDR3, the DNA is TGTGCCAGCTCACCACAGGCAGGGGGGAGCTCTGGAAACACCATATATTTT. Amino acids: CASSPQAGGSSGNTIYF.

The chain uses TRBV9 and TRBJ2-7, with 8 bases matching TRBD2. V gave up 0 bases and J gave up 4 bases; unmatched junction bases: 9. Germline V gene lookup returns CDR1 SGDLS and CDR2 YYNGEE. CDR3 length: 16 amino acids. The chain's CDR3 is CASSVDGTRLGYEQYF. The CDR3 bases are TGTGCCAGCAGCGTAGATGGGACTAGGTTAGGGTACGAGCAGTACTTC.

The CDR3 sequence: CASSGTGSNQPQHF. CDR3 nucleotides: TGTGCCAGCAGCGGTACAGGGAGCAATCAGCCCCAGCATTTT. The chain combines TRBV5-6 with TRBJ1-5; the D gene is possibly TRBD1 (6 bases). Germline loops: CDR1 SGHDT, CDR2 YYEEEE. V lost 4 bases and J lost 1, with 9 bases in between. This CDR3 has 14 residues.

The chain carries TRBV10-3 and TRBJ2-1; TRBD2 matches 8 bases. V lost 6 bases, J lost 10 bases, and 14 bases stayed unmatched. Germline CDR1 is ENHRY and CDR2 is SYGVKD. CDR3 length equals 15 residues. The CDR3 loop reads CAIRPSGLTALEQFF. The CDR3 DNA sequence: TGTGCCATCAGACCTAGCGGGTTAACCGCTCTGGAGCAGTTCTTC.

The chain couples TRBV11-3 to TRBJ2-1; D gene uncertain. Trimming took 1 base from V and 7 from J, leaving 8 bases between them. This CDR3 has 13 residues. CDR1 SGHNT and CDR2 YENEEA come from the germline V gene. Here the CDR3 reads CASSLGPHNEQFF. The CDR3 DNA sequence: TGTGCCAGCAGCTTAGGGCCCCATAATGAGCAGTTCTTC.

The CDR3 DNA reads as TGTGCCAGCAGCTTCCCACTCAGGGGGCAGGCGGCTTTCTTT. It specifies CASSFPLRGQAAFF. The gene calls are TRBV5-8 and TRBJ1-1; 8 bases map to TRBD1. Germline V lookup: CDR1 SGHTS, CDR2 YDEGEE. Trimming cost V 2 bases and J 11 bases; bases outside gene matches: 11. The CDR3 sequence is 14 residues long. The variable domain in full, completed from reference TRBV5-8 and TRBJ1-1, reads EAGVTQSPTHLIKTRGQQATLRCSPISGHTSVYWYQQALGLGLQFLLWYDEGEERNRGNFPPRFSGRQFPNYSSELNVNALELEDSALYLCASSFPLRGQAAFFGQGTRLTVV.

The rearrangement uses TRBV29-1 and TRBJ2-2, with TRBD1 matching over 7 bases. The CDR3 sequence is 14 residues long. The germline V gene encodes CDR1 SQVTM and CDR2 ANQGSEA. J lost 2 bases, V lost 4 bases, and 4 bases had no gene match. The CDR3: CSVVGQRNTGELFF. CDR3 DNA: TGCAGCGTTGTGGGACAGAGAAACACCGGGGAGCTGTTTTTT.

The rearrangement joins TRBV6-5 to TRBJ1-4; 9 nucleotides match TRBD1. The CDR3 contains 15 residues. Germline V gene lookup returns CDR1 MNHEY and CDR2 SVGAGI. J was trimmed by 3 bases and V by 6 bases; bases with no gene match: 5. CDR3 region: CASRGTGTANEKLFF. DNA for the CDR3: TGTGCCAGCAGGGGGACAGGGACAGCTAATGAAAAACTGTTTTTT.

This rearrangement joins TRBV2 to TRBJ2-5, with a possible D match to TRBD2 (5 bases). CDR1 is SNHLY and CDR2 is FYNNEI in the germline V gene. Trimming stripped 7 bases from V and 5 bases from J, with 14 bases between. CDR3 length equals 13 residues. CDR3 nucleotide sequence: TGTGCCAGCACGGGTACGGGATCCGAGACCCAGTACTTC. Protein product: CASTGTGSETQYF.

The genes are TRBV4-1 and TRBJ2-4; D remains ambiguous. CDR1 MGHRA and CDR2 YSYEKL come from the germline V gene. The V gene lost 0 bases and the J gene lost 15 bases, with 24 bases spanning the gap. The CDR3 spans 16 residues. CDR3 nucleotides: TGCGCCAGCAGCCAAGAGGAGATAGGTTTCCTCCCTTTTGGGTACTTC. This codes for CASSQEEIGFLPFGYF.

The V gene is TRBV6-1, the J gene TRBJ1-2, with D hard to call. Germline CDR1 is MNHNS and CDR2 is SASEGT. The CDR3 length is 13 residues. V was clipped by 4 bases and J by 4 bases, with 10 bases between them. CDR3 sequence reads: CASSGGPSYGYTF. The CDR3 region has the DNA TGTGCCAGCAGTGGAGGACCCAGCTATGGCTACACCTTC.

This chain uses TRBV7-9 with TRBJ1-1, with no clear D. The V and J ends lost 8 bases and 3 bases respectively, with 4 bases between them. The germline V gene has CDR1 SEHNR and CDR2 FQNEAQ (reference sequence). This CDR3 has 10 residues. Here the CDR3 reads CASGHTEAFF. CDR3 nucleotide sequence: TGTGCCAGCGGACACACTGAAGCTTTCTTT.

The rearrangement links TRBV5-1 to TRBJ2-5; 7 bases line up with TRBD1. CDR3 length: 14 residues. After removal of 1 base from V and 0 bases from J, the junction contained 0 bases not matched to a gene. CDR1 and CDR2 (germline): SGHRS, YFSETQ. CDR3 DNA: TGCGCCAGCAGCTTGCAGGGGGACCAAGAGACCCAGTACTTC. It specifies CASSLQGDQETQYF. The entire variable domain, with the rest obtained from reference TRBV5-1 and TRBJ2-5, is as follows: KAGVTQTPRYLIKTRGQQVTLSCSPISGHRSVSWYQQTPGQGLQFLFEYFSETQRNKGNFPGRFSGRQFSNSRSEMNVSTLELGDSALYLCASSLQGDQETQYFGPGTRLLVL.

This chain joins TRBV30 and TRBJ2-3; D remains ambiguous. Trimming shortened V by 3 bases and J by 6 bases, and 10 bases separated the two germline ends. Germline V gives CDR1 GTSNPN, CDR2 SVGIG (reference sequence). The CDR3 totals 12 residues. In DNA form, the CDR3 reads TGTGCCTGGAGCGGTACGAGGGATACGCAGTATTTT. Its protein is CAWSGTRDTQYF.